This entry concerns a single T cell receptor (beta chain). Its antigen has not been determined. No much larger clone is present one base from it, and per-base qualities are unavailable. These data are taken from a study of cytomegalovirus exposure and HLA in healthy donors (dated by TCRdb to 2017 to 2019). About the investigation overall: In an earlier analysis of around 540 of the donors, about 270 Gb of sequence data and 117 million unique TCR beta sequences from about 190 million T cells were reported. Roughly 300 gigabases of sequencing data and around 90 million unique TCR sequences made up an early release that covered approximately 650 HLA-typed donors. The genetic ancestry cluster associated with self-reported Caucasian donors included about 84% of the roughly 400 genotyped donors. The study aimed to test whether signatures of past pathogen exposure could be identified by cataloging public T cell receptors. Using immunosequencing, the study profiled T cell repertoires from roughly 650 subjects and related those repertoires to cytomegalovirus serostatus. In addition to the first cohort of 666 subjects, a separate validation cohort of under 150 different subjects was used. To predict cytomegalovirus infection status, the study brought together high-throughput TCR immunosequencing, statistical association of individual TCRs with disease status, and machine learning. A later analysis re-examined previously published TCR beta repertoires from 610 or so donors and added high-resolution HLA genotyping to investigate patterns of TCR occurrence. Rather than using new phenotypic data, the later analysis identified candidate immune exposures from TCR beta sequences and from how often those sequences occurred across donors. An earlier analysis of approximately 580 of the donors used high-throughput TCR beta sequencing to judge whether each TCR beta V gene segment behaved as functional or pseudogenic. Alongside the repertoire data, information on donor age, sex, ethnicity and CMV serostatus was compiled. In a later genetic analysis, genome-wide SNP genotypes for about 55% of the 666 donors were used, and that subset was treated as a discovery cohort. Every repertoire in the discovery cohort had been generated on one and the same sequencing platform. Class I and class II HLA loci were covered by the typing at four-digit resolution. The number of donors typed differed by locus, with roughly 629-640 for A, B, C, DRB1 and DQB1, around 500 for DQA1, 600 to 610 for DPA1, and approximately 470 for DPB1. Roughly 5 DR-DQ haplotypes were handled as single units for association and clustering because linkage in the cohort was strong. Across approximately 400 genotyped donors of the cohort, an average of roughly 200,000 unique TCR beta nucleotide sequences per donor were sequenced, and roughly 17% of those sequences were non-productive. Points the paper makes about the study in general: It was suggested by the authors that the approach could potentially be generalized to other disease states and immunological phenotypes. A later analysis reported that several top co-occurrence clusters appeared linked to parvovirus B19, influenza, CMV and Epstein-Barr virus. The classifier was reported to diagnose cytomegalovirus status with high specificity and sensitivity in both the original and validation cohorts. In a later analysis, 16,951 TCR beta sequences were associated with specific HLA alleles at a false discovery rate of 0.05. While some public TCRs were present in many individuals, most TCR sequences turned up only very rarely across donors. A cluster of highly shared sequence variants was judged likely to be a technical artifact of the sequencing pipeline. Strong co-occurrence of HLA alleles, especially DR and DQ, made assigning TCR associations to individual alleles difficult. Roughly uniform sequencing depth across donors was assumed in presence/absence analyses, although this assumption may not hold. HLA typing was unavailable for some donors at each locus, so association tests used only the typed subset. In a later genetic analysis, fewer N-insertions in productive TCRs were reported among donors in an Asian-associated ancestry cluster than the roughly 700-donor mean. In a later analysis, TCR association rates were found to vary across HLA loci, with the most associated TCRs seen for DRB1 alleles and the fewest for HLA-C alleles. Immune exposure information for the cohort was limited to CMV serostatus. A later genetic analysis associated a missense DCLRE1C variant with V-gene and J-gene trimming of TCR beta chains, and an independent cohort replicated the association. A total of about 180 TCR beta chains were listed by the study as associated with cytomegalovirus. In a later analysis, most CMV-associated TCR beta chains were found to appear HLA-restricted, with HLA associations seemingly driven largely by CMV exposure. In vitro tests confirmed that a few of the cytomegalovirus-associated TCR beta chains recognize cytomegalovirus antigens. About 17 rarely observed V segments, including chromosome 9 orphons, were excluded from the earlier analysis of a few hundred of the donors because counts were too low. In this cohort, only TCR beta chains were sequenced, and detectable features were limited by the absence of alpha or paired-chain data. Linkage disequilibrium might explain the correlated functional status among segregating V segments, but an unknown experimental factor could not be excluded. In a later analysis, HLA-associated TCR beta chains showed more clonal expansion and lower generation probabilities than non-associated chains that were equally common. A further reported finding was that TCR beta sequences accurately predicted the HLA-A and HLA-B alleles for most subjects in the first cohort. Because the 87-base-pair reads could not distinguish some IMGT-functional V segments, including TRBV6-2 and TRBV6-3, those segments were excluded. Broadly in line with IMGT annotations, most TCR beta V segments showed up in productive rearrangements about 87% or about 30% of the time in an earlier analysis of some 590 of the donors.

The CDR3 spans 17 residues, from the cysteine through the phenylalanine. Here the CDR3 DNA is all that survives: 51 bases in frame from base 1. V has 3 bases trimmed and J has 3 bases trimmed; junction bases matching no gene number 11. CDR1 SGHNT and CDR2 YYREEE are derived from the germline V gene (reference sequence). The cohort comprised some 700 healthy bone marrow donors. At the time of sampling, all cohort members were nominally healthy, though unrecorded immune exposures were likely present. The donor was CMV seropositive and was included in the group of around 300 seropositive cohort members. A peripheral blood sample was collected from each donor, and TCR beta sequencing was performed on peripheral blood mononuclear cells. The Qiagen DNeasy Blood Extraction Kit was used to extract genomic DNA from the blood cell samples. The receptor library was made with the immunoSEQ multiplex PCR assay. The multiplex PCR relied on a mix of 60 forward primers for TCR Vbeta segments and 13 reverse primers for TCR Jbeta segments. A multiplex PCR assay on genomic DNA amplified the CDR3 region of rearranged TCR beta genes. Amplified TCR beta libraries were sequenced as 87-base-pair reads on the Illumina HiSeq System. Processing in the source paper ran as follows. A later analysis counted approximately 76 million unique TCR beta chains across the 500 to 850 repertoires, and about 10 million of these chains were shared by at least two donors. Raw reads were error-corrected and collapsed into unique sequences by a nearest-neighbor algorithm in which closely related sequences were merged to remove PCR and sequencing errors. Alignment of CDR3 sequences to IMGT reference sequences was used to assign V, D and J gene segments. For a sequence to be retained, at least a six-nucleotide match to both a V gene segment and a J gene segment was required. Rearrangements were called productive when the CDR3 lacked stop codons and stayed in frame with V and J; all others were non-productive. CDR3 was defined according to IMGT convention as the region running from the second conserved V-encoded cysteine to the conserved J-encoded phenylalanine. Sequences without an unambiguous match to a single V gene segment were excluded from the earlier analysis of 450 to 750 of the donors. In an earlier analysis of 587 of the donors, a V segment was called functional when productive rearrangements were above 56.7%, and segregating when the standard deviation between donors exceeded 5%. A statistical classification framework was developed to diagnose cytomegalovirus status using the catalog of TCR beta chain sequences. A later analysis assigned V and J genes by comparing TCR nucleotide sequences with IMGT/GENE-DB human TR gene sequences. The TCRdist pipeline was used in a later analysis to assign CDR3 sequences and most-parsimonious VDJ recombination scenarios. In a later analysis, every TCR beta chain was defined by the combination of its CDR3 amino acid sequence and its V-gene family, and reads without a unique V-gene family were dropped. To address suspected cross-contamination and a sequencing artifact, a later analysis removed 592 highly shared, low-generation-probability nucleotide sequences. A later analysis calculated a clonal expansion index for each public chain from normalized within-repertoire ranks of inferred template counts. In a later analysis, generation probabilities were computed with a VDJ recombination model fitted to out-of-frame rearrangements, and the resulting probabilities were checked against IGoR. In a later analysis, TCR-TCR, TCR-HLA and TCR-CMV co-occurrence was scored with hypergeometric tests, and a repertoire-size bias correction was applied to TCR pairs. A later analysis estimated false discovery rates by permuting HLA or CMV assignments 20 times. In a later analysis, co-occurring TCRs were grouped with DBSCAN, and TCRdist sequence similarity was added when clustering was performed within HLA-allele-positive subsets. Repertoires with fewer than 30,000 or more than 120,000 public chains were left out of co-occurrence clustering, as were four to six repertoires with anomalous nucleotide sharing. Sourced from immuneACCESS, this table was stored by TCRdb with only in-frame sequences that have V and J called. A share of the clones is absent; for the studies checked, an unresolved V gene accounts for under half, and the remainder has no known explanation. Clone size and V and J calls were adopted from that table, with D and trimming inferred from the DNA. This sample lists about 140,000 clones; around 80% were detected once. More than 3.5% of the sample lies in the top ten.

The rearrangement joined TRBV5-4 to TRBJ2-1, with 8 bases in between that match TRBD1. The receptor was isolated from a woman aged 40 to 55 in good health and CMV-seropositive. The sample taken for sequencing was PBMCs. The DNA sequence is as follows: TGTGCCAGCAGCTCCGCCGGGACAGGCTTATACTACAATGAGCAGTTCTTC. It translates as CASSSAGTGLYYNEQFF.